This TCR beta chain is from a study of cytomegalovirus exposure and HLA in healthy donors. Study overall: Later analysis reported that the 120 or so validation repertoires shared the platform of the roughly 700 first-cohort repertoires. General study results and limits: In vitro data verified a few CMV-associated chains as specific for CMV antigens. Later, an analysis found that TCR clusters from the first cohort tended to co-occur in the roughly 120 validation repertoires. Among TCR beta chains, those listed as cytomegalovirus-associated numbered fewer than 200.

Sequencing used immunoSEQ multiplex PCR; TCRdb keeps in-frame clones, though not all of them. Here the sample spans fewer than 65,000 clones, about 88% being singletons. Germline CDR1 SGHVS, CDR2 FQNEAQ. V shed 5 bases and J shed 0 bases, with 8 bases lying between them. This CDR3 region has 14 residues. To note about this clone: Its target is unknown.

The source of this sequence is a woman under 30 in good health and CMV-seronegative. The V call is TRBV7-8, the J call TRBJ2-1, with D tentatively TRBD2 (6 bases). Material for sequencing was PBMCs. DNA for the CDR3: TGTGCCAGCAGCCCCGGGAGCTCCTACAATGAGCAGTTCTTC. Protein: CASSPGSSYNEQFF.